This T cell receptor (beta chain) was obtained from a study of T cell repertoires in cytomegalovirus infection (dated by TCRdb to between 2018 and 2021). For the wider study: Peptide stimulations targeted recently identified HLA-C-restricted CMV epitopes, whose presentation resists viral immunomodulation, together with well-studied HLA-B-restricted epitopes. The HLA type of each donor mattered for the analysis, because public TCR beta signatures pointed to carriage of CMV infection along with the matching HLA type.

This specimen's treatment or condition label, interpreted: in vitro stimulation with specific CMV peptide epitopes to enrich CMV-specific T cells. Instrument used: Illumina HiSeq 1500. The public reads were run again by TCRdb, first through fastp at Q25 and then through MiXCR, and only productive beta chains were kept. Each entry is one CDR3 protein sequence, shown with its most common DNA and genes. The sample table lists around 800,000 distinct CDR3 sequences, 30% to 35% of them with a count of one. The ten top clones hold approximately 13% of the sample. Beyond this particular receptor, the publication reports: In the ex vivo response, HLA-C-restricted CMV-specific TCR beta clonotypes were dominant, and in two of eight donors the single most frequent clonotype came from this HLA-C-restricted group. Cumulative frequency of public TCR beta family members discriminated carriers of CMV infection plus the relevant HLA type in this cohort and an independent approximately 400-donor cohort.

Here V drops 1 base and J drops 3 bases, and the junction holds 11 bases not matched to any gene. The germline V gene gives CDR1 as SGHVS and CDR2 as FNYEAQ. From the cysteine up to the phenylalanine, the CDR3 has a length of 18 residues. CDR3 DNA is the only sequence kept; it has 54 bases, read in frame from the first base. Of note for this clonotype: Its antigen target is currently unknown. Within one base of it there is no much larger clone, and no base qualities were kept.

The TCR sequence derives from a human donor in good health (CMV status not recorded). Some clones in this sample may be carry-over from other donors' samples. The sequences come from cultured CD8+ T cells from PBMCs, collected from culture after CMV antigen stimulation. This receptor chain uses TRBV7-6 and TRBJ2-2, and 7 junction bases match TRBD1. The CDR3 here reads CASSLGVGQSRDTGELFF. The DNA is TGTGCCAGCAGCTTAGGGGTGGGACAGTCAAGGGACACCGGGGAGCTGTTTTTT. With the portions outside the CDR3 filled from the reference TRBV7-6 and TRBJ2-2 genes, the complete variable region becomes GAGVSQSPRYKVTKRGQDVALRCDPISGHVSLYWYRQALGQGPEFLTYFNYEAQQDKSGLPNDRFSAERPEGSISTLTIQRTEQRDSAMYRCASSLGVGQSRDTGELFFGEGSRLTVL.